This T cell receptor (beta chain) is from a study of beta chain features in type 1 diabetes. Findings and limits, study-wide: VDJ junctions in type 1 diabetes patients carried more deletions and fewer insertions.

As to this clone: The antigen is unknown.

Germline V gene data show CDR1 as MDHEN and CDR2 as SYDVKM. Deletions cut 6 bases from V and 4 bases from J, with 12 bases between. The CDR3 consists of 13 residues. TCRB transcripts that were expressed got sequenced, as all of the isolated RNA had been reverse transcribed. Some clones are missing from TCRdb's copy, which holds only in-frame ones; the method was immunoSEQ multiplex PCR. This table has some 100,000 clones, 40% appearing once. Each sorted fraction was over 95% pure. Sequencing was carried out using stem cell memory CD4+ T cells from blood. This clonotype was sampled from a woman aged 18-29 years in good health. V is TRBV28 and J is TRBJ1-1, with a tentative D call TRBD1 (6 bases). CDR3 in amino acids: CASSRGSVTEAFF. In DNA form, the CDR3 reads TGTGCCAGCAGCAGGGGTTCGGTCACTGAAGCTTTCTTT.